The present T cell receptor beta chain was sequenced within a study of Graves' ophthalmopathy and Graves' hyperthyroidism. Across the whole study: Peripheral blood sampling occurred at initial diagnosis, before any treatment.

General study points: The 13-signature model separated ophthalmopathy from stable hyperthyroidism at approximately 89% sensitivity and around 81% specificity.

Researchers took RNA transcripts and amplified TCR beta CDR3 regions from them. First-round RT-PCR with HTBI primers preceded a second-round multiplex PCR. MiXCR, applied by TCRdb to the multiplex PCR reads, yields one record per CDR3 protein. In the table there are 340,000 or so distinct CDR3 sequences, about a sixth of which are singletons. This clonotype was detected ten times or more. The antigen is unknown. The TCR comes from an adult man with Graves' ophthalmopathy. The sequencing input was peripheral blood.

CDR3 region: CASSLRLAEETQYF. DNA for the CDR3: TGTGCCAGCAGTTTAAGGTTAGCGGAAGAGACCCAGTACTTC. The V gene is TRBV12-3 or TRBV12-4, the J gene TRBJ2-5, with a possible D match to TRBD2 (6 bases). The ends were cut back, 2 bases at V and 3 bases at J, with 10 bases in the middle. CDR3 length: 14 residues.